The 5 T cell receptor beta chains below come from one sample, sequenced in a study of T-cell memory formation after mild COVID-19. Via MiXCR, TCRdb re-called the 5' RACE reads, giving one row per CDR3 protein. The data contain under 350,000 distinct CDR3 sequences, about 17% of them singletons. The sequencing sample was made of PBMCs or a T cell subset sorted from them (not recorded which). The receptors here all came from a man aged 18 to 29 who had mild COVID-19 (a few samples of this study predate the infection). Cell type and time point are not known.

In its sample, this clonotype was seen a few times. This chain connects TRBV6-5 to TRBJ2-7, with TRBD1 matching over 8 bases. The CDR3 consists of 16 residues. V lost 2 bases, J lost 0 bases, and 6 bases stayed unmatched. The V gene's germline CDR1 is MNHEY and CDR2 SVGAGI. The DNA of the CDR3 is TGTGCCAGCAGTTACACCCGGACAGGGCACTCCTACGAGCAGTACTTC. It yields the protein CASSYTRTGHSYEQYF.

This clonotype has only a few counts. The chain has TRBV29-1 and TRBJ2-3; D unclear. V dropped 4 bases and J dropped 4 bases, with 12 bases sitting between them. Germline lookup yields CDR1 SQVTM and CDR2 ANQGSEA. The CDR3 totals 13 residues. The CDR3 loop is CSVVSDRADTQYF. The CDR3 bases are TGCAGCGTTGTTTCAGATCGTGCAGATACGCAGTATTTT.

The chain couples TRBV5-1 to TRBJ2-3; possibly TRBD1 for D (5 bases). Trimming took off 0 bases at V and 2 bases at J, with 13 bases between the two ends. The CDR3 is 16 residues long. CDR1 is SGHRS and CDR2 is YFSETQ in the germline V gene. This CDR3 is CASSLGSAGSTDTQYF. CDR3 nucleotides: TGCGCCAGCAGCTTGGGCTCGGCAGGGTCCACAGATACGCAGTATTTT.

To note about this clonotype: At one of its ends the junction is not consistent with the germline gene, which may arise from a read error. The V call is TRBV7-2, the J call TRBJ2-5; D unresolved. Per germline, CDR1 SGHTA and CDR2 FQGNSA. The CDR3 runs 12 residues. CDR3 sequence (DNA): TGTGCCAGCAGCCCCCTGCCGGAAGGTGGGAAATTC. Translating gives CASSPLPEGGKF.

V is TRBV29-1 and J is TRBJ1-2; D uncertain. CDR1 SQVTM and CDR2 ANQGSEA come from the germline V gene. The CDR3 extends over 14 amino acids. V gave up 6 bases and J gave up 3 bases, with 17 bases separating them. The CDR3 sequence is CSVELGVQDYGYTF. CDR3 DNA: TGCAGCGTGGAACTAGGAGTGCAAGACTATGGCTACACCTTC.